This passage covers 32 T cell receptor beta chains from one sample sequenced in a study of cytomegalovirus exposure and HLA in healthy donors (dated by TCRdb to 2017 to 2019). Libraries were constructed by the immunoSEQ multiplex PCR assay. TCRdb limited this immuneACCESS table to in-frame rearrangements with V and J called. A share of clones is missing; checked studies link under half to unresolved V genes, and the rest is unexplained. In all, the sample holds 300,000 to 350,000 clones, and over 75% of those were seen once. The top ten clones comprise approximately 0.95% of the sample. Sequencing was carried out using PBMCs. The source of these receptors is a man younger than 40 in good health and CMV-seronegative.

This chain uses TRBV30 with TRBJ2-7; no reliable D call. This CDR3 has 12 amino acids. Trimming cost V 2 bases and J 3 bases, with 8 bases left between them. Looked up from germline, CDR1 is GTSNPN and CDR2 is SVGIG (reference sequence). The CDR3 loop is CAWSLHDYEQYF. Written as DNA, the CDR3 is TGTGCCTGGAGTTTACATGACTACGAGCAGTACTTC. Together with reference TRBV30 and TRBJ2-7, the CDR3 gives the full variable domain: SQTIHQWPATLVQPVGSPLSLECTVEGTSNPNLYWYRQAAGRGLQLLFYSVGIGQISSEVPQNLSASRPQDRQFILSSKKLLLSDSGFYLCAWSLHDYEQYFGPGTRLTVT.

This clone appeared once. The rearrangement uses TRBV5-1 and TRBJ2-2, with a weak D call TRBD2 (6 bases). Per germline, CDR1 SGHRS and CDR2 YFSETQ. V was trimmed by 7 bases and J by 5 bases, leaving 18 bases between them. This CDR3 region has 15 residues. CDR3 DNA: TGCGCCAGCGCTAGACGGCGGGGAAGAACCGGGGAGCTGTTTTTT. Translation gives CASARRRGRTGELFF.

The genes are TRBV5-5 and TRBJ2-7, with D tentatively TRBD1 (6 bases). Germline V gene sequence: CDR1 SGHKS, CDR2 YYEKEE (reference sequence). The CDR3 runs to 15 residues. Trimming took off 1 base at V and 0 bases at J, with 11 bases between the two ends. The CDR3 loop is CASSLSGVRSYEQYF. The CDR3, as DNA: TGTGCCAGCAGCTTGTCAGGGGTCCGCTCCTACGAGCAGTACTTC.

There are a few counts of this clone. V gene TRBV25-1 combines with J gene TRBJ1-5; 7 bases are a match to TRBD1. This CDR3 is 13 amino acids long. The V gene's germline CDR1 is MGHDK and CDR2 SYGVNS. The chain's CDR3 is CDRDSYSNQPQHF. The CDR3 region has the DNA TGTGACCGGGACAGCTATAGCAATCAGCCCCAGCATTTT.

The genes are TRBV27 and TRBJ2-2, with D tentatively TRBD2 (6 bases). Germline loops: CDR1 MNHEY, CDR2 SMNVEV (reference sequence). The CDR3 is made up of 15 amino acids. The V end lost 1 base, the J end lost 4 bases, and 10 bases lay between the germline ends. The CDR3 nucleotides read TGTGCCAGCAGTTTATGGGGAGCGGGCACCGGGGAGCTGTTTTTT. Translating gives CASSLWGAGTGELFF.

This clone was counted a few times. This chain joins TRBV29-1 and TRBJ1-2; D ambiguous. Germline lookup yields CDR1 SQVTM and CDR2 ANQGSEA. V lost 0 bases, J lost 3 bases, and 5 bases lay in between. There are 12 residues in the CDR3. CDR3 region: CSVEEGDYGYTF. CDR3 coding DNA: TGCAGCGTTGAAGAGGGAGACTATGGCTACACCTTC.

The chain links TRBV11-2 to TRBJ2-3, with 9 bases lining up with TRBD2. The length of the CDR3 is 15 residues. V shed 3 bases and J 1 base; nucleotides not matched to a gene: 2. In germline, CDR1 is SGHAT, CDR2 FQNNGV. The CDR3 loop reads CASSFERGGTDTQYF. CDR3 DNA: TGTGCCAGCAGCTTCGAGCGGGGGGGCACAGATACGCAGTATTTT.

This clone was seen a few times. This chain joins TRBV15 and TRBJ2-2; D may be TRBD2 (5 bases). V lost 1 base and J lost 5, with 14 bases in between. The germline gives CDR1 LNHNV, CDR2 YYDKDF (reference sequence). This CDR3 comprises 16 residues. The CDR3 DNA is TGTGCCACCAGCAGAGTCGAGGGTCTTGTTACCGGGGAGCTGTTTTTT. This codes for CATSRVEGLVTGELFF.

This clone was observed once. V usage is TRBV12-5 and J usage is TRBJ2-5, with a possible D match to TRBD2 (6 bases). The V gene lost 0 bases and the J gene lost 4 bases, with 18 bases spanning the gap. There are 17 residues in the CDR3. The V gene's germline CDR1 is LGHNT and CDR2 FRNRAP. DNA of the CDR3: TGTGCTAGTGGTTTGGTAGCACGGCTAGCGATTGGAGAGACCCAGTACTTC. It encodes CASGLVARLAIGETQYF.

The CDR3 sequence is CASSQDLRTGGSEAFF. CDR3 coding DNA: TGCGCCAGCAGCCAAGACTTAAGGACAGGGGGCTCTGAAGCTTTCTTT. The chain joins TRBV4-3 to TRBJ1-1, with 11 bases lining up with TRBD1. Germline lookup yields CDR1 LGHNA and CDR2 YSLEER. The V and J ends lost 0 bases and 6 bases, in that order; junction bases with no gene match: 6. The CDR3 is 16 residues long.

This clone was counted only a few times. The CDR3, as DNA: TGTGCCAGTCTTACGACAGGGGAAGTCGGCTACACCTTC. Its protein is CASLTTGEVGYTF. V is TRBV2 and J is TRBJ1-2; 8 nucleotides agree with TRBD1. The ends lost 9 bases at V and 8 bases at J; junction bases unmatched: 11. This CDR3 region has 13 residues. Looked up from germline, CDR1 is SNHLY and CDR2 is FYNNEI.

This chain joins TRBV5-1 and TRBJ1-6; D is possibly TRBD1 (5 bases). Trimming pared 1 base from V and 3 bases from J, leaving 11 bases between. The CDR3 is 16 residues long. The germline gives CDR1 SGHRS, CDR2 YFSETQ. The CDR3 DNA follows: TGCGCCAGCAGCTTGTCTCAGGGCCTCTATAATTCACCCCTCCACTTT. Amino acids: CASSLSQGLYNSPLHF. The variable domain in full, completed from reference TRBV5-1 and TRBJ1-6, reads KAGVTQTPRYLIKTRGQQVTLSCSPISGHRSVSWYQQTPGQGLQFLFEYFSETQRNKGNFPGRFSGRQFSNSRSEMNVSTLELGDSALYLCASSLSQGLYNSPLHFGNGTRLTVT.

The sample holds one count of this clone. The chain couples TRBV25-1 to TRBJ2-2, with a tentative D call TRBD1 (6 bases). CDR3 length equals 16 residues. The V end lost 6 bases, the J end lost 0 bases, and 14 bases lay between the germline ends. The germline gives CDR1 MGHDK, CDR2 SYGVNS. CDR3 sequence reads: CASSPRGTPNTGELFF. CDR3 in DNA: TGTGCCAGCAGCCCCCGTGGGACACCGAACACCGGGGAGCTGTTTTTT.

V and J are TRBV6-1 and TRBJ1-1, with 10 positions matching TRBD1. The CDR3 contains 15 residues. With V trimmed by 6 bases and J by 7 bases, 11 bases remained unmatched. The germline CDR1 and CDR2 sequences are MNHNS and SASEGT. The CDR3 nucleotides read TGTGCCAGCAGCGAACCGGGACAGGGGCGAATTGAAGCTTTCTTT. Translated, it gives CASSEPGQGRIEAFF.

DNA for the CDR3: TGCGCCAGCAGCCAAGAGGGGACAGGGGATTACTATGGCTACACCTTC. Protein sequence: CASSQEGTGDYYGYTF. V is TRBV4-1 and J is TRBJ1-2; TRBD1 agrees at 10 bases. The CDR3 length is 16 residues. Trimming at V came to 0 bases and at J to 3 bases, leaving 4 bases not matched to a gene. CDR1 is MGHRA, CDR2 YSYEKL, per germline.

V usage is TRBV15 and J usage is TRBJ2-7; TRBD1 might be the D (5 bases). Trimming shortened V by 3 bases and J by 3 bases, and 15 bases separated the two germline ends. CDR1 LNHNV and CDR2 YYDKDF come from the germline V gene (reference sequence). The CDR3 length is 15 residues. The CDR3, as DNA: TGTGCCACCAGCAGGGTACTACTGGACAACTACGAGCAGTACTTC. This codes for CATSRVLLDNYEQYF.

This chain links TRBV5-4 with TRBJ2-2, with 11 bases matching TRBD2. The V segment lost 4 bases and the J segment 6 bases; nucleotides outside the gene matches: 8. The length of the CDR3 is 16 residues. Per germline, CDR1 SGHNT and CDR2 YYREEE (reference sequence). The CDR3 DNA reads TGTGCCAGCAGCGGAACCGGGACTAGCGGCCCCGGGGAGCTGTTTTTT. Amino acid sequence: CASSGTGTSGPGELFF. The full variable domain, its missing parts supplied by reference TRBV5-4 and TRBJ2-2, is ETGVTQSPTHLIKTRGQQVTLRCSSQSGHNTVSWYQQALGQGPQFIFQYYREEENGRGNFPPRFSGLQFPNYSSELNVNALELDDSALYLCASSGTGTSGPGELFFGEGSRLTVL.

The rearrangement uses TRBV9 and TRBJ1-6; the D is unclear. CDR3 length equals 14 residues. CDR1 and CDR2 (germline): SGDLS, YYNGEE. The V end was cut by 1 base, the J end by 8 bases, with 10 bases between. This CDR3 is CASSVLAEDSPLHF. As DNA, the CDR3 is TGTGCCAGCAGCGTATTAGCTGAGGATTCACCCCTCCACTTT.

This clone showed up just a few times. The V call is TRBV7-9, the J call TRBJ1-6; 8 bases map to TRBD1. This CDR3 has 14 amino acids. CDR1 and CDR2 from the germline V gene are SEHNR and FQNEAQ (reference sequence). Trimming at V came to 3 bases and at J to 8 bases, leaving 3 bases not matched to a gene. This CDR3 reads CASSFHRGYSPLHF. The CDR3 region has the DNA TGTGCCAGCAGCTTTCACAGGGGGTATTCACCCCTCCACTTT.

V gene TRBV18 combines with J gene TRBJ2-5, with TRBD2 matching over 15 bases. Germline values: CDR1 KGHSH, CDR2 LQKENI. CDR3 length: 14 amino acids. The trim removed 8 bases at V and 4 bases at J, leaving 2 bases unmatched. Here the CDR3 DNA reads TGTGCCAGCGGACTAGCGGGGGGGCCAGAGACCCAGTACTTC. Residues: CASGLAGGPETQYF.

V gene TRBV5-1 combines with J gene TRBJ1-1, with a weak D call TRBD1 (6 bases). The CDR3 extends over 14 amino acids. The germline CDR1 and CDR2 sequences are SGHRS and YFSETQ. Trimming left V 2 bases short and J 2 bases short, with 10 bases between. The CDR3 here is CASSFMTGNTEAFF. DNA for the CDR3: TGCGCCAGCAGCTTTATGACAGGCAACACTGAAGCTTTCTTT.

Remarks on this clone: The junction departs from germline at one end; a sequencing error may be responsible. The chain couples TRBV5-1 to TRBJ2-5; 8 bases map to TRBD1. CDR1 SGHRS and CDR2 YFSETQ come from the germline V gene. This CDR3 is built from 14 residues. CDR3 loop: CASSLTGVGETQYF. In DNA, the CDR3 is TGTGCCAGCAGCTTGACAGGGGTCGGGGAGACCCAGTACTTC.

This chain joins TRBV6-5 and TRBJ1-1; D gene ambiguous. With 6 bases removed from V and 4 bases from J, the gap between germline ends came to 18 bases. The CDR3 spans 15 residues. Germline V lookup: CDR1 MNHEY, CDR2 SVGAGI. The CDR3 loop reads CASSRTLRSGTEAFF. The CDR3 DNA is TGTGCCAGCAGCCGCACCCTGAGAAGTGGCACTGAAGCTTTCTTT.

The CDR3 loop is CASSQELVGGGSDTQYF. DNA for the CDR3: TGCGCCAGCAGCCAAGAGCTGGTAGGGGGCGGGTCAGATACGCAGTATTTT. The chain uses TRBV4-1 and TRBJ2-3, with 7 bases aligning to TRBD1. The CDR3 length is 17 residues. The ends lost 0 bases at V and 4 bases at J; junction bases unmatched: 10. The germline gives CDR1 MGHRA, CDR2 YSYEKL.

V usage is TRBV7-9 and J usage is TRBJ2-7; no definite D call. The germline CDR1 and CDR2 sequences are SEHNR and FQNEAQ (reference sequence). Deletions cut 3 bases from V and 0 bases from J, with 15 bases between. The CDR3 extends over 16 amino acids. The CDR3 here is CASSFGSNIDSYEQYF. For the CDR3, the DNA is TGTGCCAGCAGCTTTGGCTCAAACATCGACTCCTACGAGCAGTACTTC.

The CDR3 here is CASSKVAGGPYEQYF. The CDR3 nucleotides read TGTGCCAGCAGCAAAGTGGCGGGGGGGCCGTACGAGCAGTACTTC. The J gene is TRBJ2-7, the V gene TRBV7-9; 9 positions match TRBD2. This CDR3 spans 15 amino acids. The junction had 9 bases not matched to a gene; V was cut back by 5 bases and J by 4 bases. Germline V gives CDR1 SEHNR, CDR2 FQNEAQ (reference sequence).

The chain couples TRBV7-2 to TRBJ2-7; 9 nucleotides match TRBD1. The CDR3 is 17 residues long. Germline V CDR1 and CDR2: SGHTA, FQGNSA. With V trimmed by 1 base and J by 2 bases, 9 bases remained unmatched. The CDR3 region has the DNA TGTGCCAGCAGCTTAGTTGGCTTACGGGACAGGGCCTACGAGCAGTACTTC. Amino acid sequence: CASSLVGLRDRAYEQYF.

This chain connects TRBV27 to TRBJ1-6; no reliable D call. The CDR3 loop spans 14 amino acids. Germline V gene lookup returns CDR1 MNHEY and CDR2 SMNVEV (reference sequence). Trimming took 2 bases from V and 6 from J, leaving 8 bases between them. The chain's CDR3 is CASSLRQVNSPLHF. CDR3 nucleotide sequence: TGTGCCAGCAGTTTACGGCAGGTTAATTCACCCCTCCACTTT.

V usage is TRBV6-1 and J usage is TRBJ1-5; TRBD1 agrees at 9 bases. The CDR3 contains 18 residues. The junction had 9 bases not matched to a gene; V was cut back by 1 base and J by 2 bases. In germline, CDR1 is MNHNS, CDR2 SASEGT. CDR3 sequence: CASSEGEDRGAGNQPQHF. Written as DNA, the CDR3 is TGTGCCAGCAGTGAAGGGGAGGACAGGGGAGCGGGCAATCAGCCCCAGCATTTT.

The rearrangement uses TRBV13 and TRBJ2-7; D remains unclear. From germline, CDR1 is PRHDT and CDR2 FYEKMQ (reference sequence). Trimming left V 5 bases short and J 3 bases short, with 17 bases between. The CDR3 is 15 amino acids. CDR3 protein: CASSPLKLNIYEQYF. DNA for the CDR3: TGTGCCAGCAGCCCCCTTAAGTTGAACATCTACGAGCAGTACTTC.

This clone was found once. V and J are TRBV19 and TRBJ2-2; 7 bases map to TRBD2. The CDR3 loop spans 15 amino acids. Germline CDR1 reads LNHDA; CDR2 reads SQIVND (reference sequence). V was pared by 3 bases and J by 5 bases, with 6 bases of the junction left unmatched. The CDR3 region is CASSMGGLPTGELFF. The CDR3 nucleotides read TGTGCCAGTAGTATGGGGGGACTACCAACCGGGGAGCTGTTTTTT.

The chain is built from TRBV7-6 and TRBJ2-7; D might be TRBD1 (6 bases). This CDR3 is 14 amino acids long. V was cut by 5 bases and J by 6 bases, with 17 bases left in between. Germline values: CDR1 SGHVS, CDR2 FNYEAQ. CDR3 loop: CASSLVSGASEQYF. DNA of the CDR3: TGTGCCAGCAGCCTAGTGTCAGGGGCCAGCGAGCAGTACTTC.